Below, 18 T cell receptor beta chains from the same sample are listed, as sequenced in a study of shared clonotypes between healthy human individuals. Clones were sequenced by immunoSEQ multiplex PCR, and TCRdb holds only the in-frame ones, with some missing. Of about 1.1 million clones in the sample, roughly 77% are singletons; the top ten hold 0.89%. Sequencing was carried out using memory CD4+ T cells from PBMCs. The subset: CD45RA-negative fraction. These receptors all come from a man between 18 and 29 years old in good health. Some clones in this sample may be carry-over from other donors' samples.

The CDR3 here is CASSQGPPSSGNTIYF. In DNA, the CDR3 is TGCGCCAGCAGCCAAGGCCCCCCAAGCTCTGGAAACACCATATATTTT. The chain recombines TRBV4-1 with TRBJ1-3; D remains ambiguous. CDR3 length: 16 residues. The germline V gene encodes CDR1 MGHRA and CDR2 YSYEKL. V was shortened by 1 base and J by 0 bases, with 10 bases between the two germline ends.

A single count supports this clone. The V gene is TRBV6-1, the J gene TRBJ1-5, with D hard to call. With 4 bases removed from V and 3 bases from J, the gap between germline ends came to 10 bases. The germline CDR1 and CDR2 sequences are MNHNS and SASEGT. This CDR3 has 14 residues. As DNA, the CDR3 is TGTGCCAGCAGTGCTGTACATTACAATCAGCCCCAGCATTTT. Translation: CASSAVHYNQPQHF.

The chain combines TRBV28 with TRBJ1-4, with TRBD1 as a possible D gene (6 bases). Germline V lookup: CDR1 MDHEN, CDR2 SYDVKM. The CDR3 length is 15 residues. Trimming left V 5 bases short and J 8 bases short, with 18 bases between. The chain's CDR3 is CASSTGQRGGEKLFF. Here the CDR3 DNA reads TGTGCCAGCAGTACTGGACAGCGCGGAGGAGAAAAACTGTTTTTT.

The rearrangement links TRBV15 to TRBJ2-7, with D uncertain. In germline, CDR1 is LNHNV, CDR2 YYDKDF (reference sequence). This CDR3 spans 14 amino acids. Deletions cut 0 bases from V and 2 bases from J, with 8 bases between. The CDR3: CATSREALTYEQYF. The DNA of the CDR3 is TGTGCCACCAGCAGAGAGGCACTTACCTACGAGCAGTACTTC.

The V and J genes are TRBV5-1 and TRBJ2-3, with D tentatively TRBD2 (6 bases). Germline assignment: CDR1 SGHRS and CDR2 YFSETQ. The V and J ends lost 3 bases and 7 bases respectively, with 18 bases between them. This CDR3 has 15 residues. The CDR3 nucleotides read TGCGCCAGCAGCTCGGACATAATCGCGGGAAATACGCAGTATTTT. This translates into CASSSDIIAGNTQYF.

The CDR3 sequence: CASSQDWSASGRKTQYF. The DNA for the CDR3 is TGTGCCAGCAGCCAAGATTGGTCGGCTAGCGGGAGAAAGACCCAGTACTTC. The rearrangement joins TRBV14 to TRBJ2-5; 10 bases line up with TRBD2. The germline V gene has CDR1 SGHDN and CDR2 FVKESK. This CDR3 comprises 17 residues. The junction had 10 bases not matched to a gene; V was cut back by 0 bases and J by 6 bases.

The chain carries TRBV13 and TRBJ1-1; 8 nucleotides match TRBD1. From germline, CDR1 is PRHDT and CDR2 FYEKMQ (reference sequence). CDR3 length: 17 residues. With V trimmed by 4 bases and J by 1 base, 11 bases remained unmatched. CDR3 amino acids: CASSSLDRVVPNTEAFF. CDR3 DNA sequence: TGTGCCAGCAGCTCACTGGACAGGGTAGTGCCGAACACTGAAGCTTTCTTT.

The gene calls are TRBV6-1 and TRBJ1-2; D remains ambiguous. Germline lookup yields CDR1 MNHNS and CDR2 SASEGT. The CDR3 has 12 residues. Trimming left V 6 bases short and J 0 bases short, with 5 bases between. The CDR3 DNA is TGTGCCAGCAGGGAGACTAACTATGGCTACACCTTC. As protein: CASRETNYGYTF.

This clone showed up many times. This chain links TRBV7-3 with TRBJ1-1; D not certain. The ends were cut back, 2 bases at V and 1 base at J, with 8 bases in the middle. This CDR3 region has 14 residues. CDR1 and CDR2 from the germline V gene are SGHTA and FQGTGA. The CDR3 DNA sequence: TGTGCCAGCAGCTTAGTCGGTTCGAACACTGAAGCTTTCTTT. As protein: CASSLVGSNTEAFF.

About this clone itself: At the DNA level, this CDR3 is encoded by other sequences in the same sample as well. The chain links TRBV5-1 to TRBJ2-3, with 10 bases aligning to TRBD2. Germline-derived CDR1 and CDR2 are SGHRS and YFSETQ. V lost 2 bases, J lost 2 bases, and 2 bases stayed unmatched. The CDR3 length is 15 residues. The CDR3 nucleotides read TGCGCCAGCAGCTTTGGACTAGCGGACACAGATACGCAGTATTTT. Encoded protein: CASSFGLADTDTQYF.

The CDR3 is CASSIANYGYTF. CDR3 nucleotide sequence: TGTGCCAGTAGTATAGCAAACTATGGCTACACCTTC. V usage is TRBV19 and J usage is TRBJ1-2; D remains ambiguous. This CDR3 comprises 12 residues. Trimming removed 1 base from V and 2 bases from J, with 2 bases in between. CDR1 and CDR2 from the germline V gene are LNHDA and SQIVND (reference sequence).

This chain connects TRBV10-3 to TRBJ2-7, with 9 bases that match TRBD2. The CDR3 runs to 15 residues. V was clipped by 2 bases and J by 3 bases; unmatched bases: 5. Germline V lookup: CDR1 ENHRY, CDR2 SYGVKD. CDR3 sequence: CAISEPRTSDYEQYF. The CDR3 nucleotides are TGTGCCATCAGTGAGCCTCGGACTAGCGACTACGAGCAGTACTTC.

To note about this clone: The sample carries other DNA sequences with the same CDR3. The chain carries TRBV9 and TRBJ2-7, with TRBD2 identical over 12 bases. V trimming: 0 bases; J trimming: 1 base; junction bases outside the gene matches: 2. From germline, CDR1 is SGDLS and CDR2 YYNGEE. The CDR3 is made up of 16 amino acids. The CDR3 nucleotides are TGTGCCAGCAGCGTAGGGACTAGCGGGGCATCCTACGAGCAGTACTTC. This encodes CASSVGTSGASYEQYF.

The chain recombines TRBV7-2 with TRBJ2-5; 9 nucleotides align to TRBD1. The V segment lost 7 bases and the J segment 4 bases; nucleotides outside the gene matches: 13. In germline, CDR1 is SGHTA, CDR2 FQGNSA. The CDR3 has 16 amino acids. The CDR3 region has the DNA TGTGCCAGCAACCCTCGAGGTCCGGGACAGGGAGAGACCCAGTACTTC. It specifies CASNPRGPGQGETQYF.

The chain uses TRBV5-4 and TRBJ2-7; no firm D call. Per germline, CDR1 SGHNT and CDR2 YYREEE (reference sequence). The CDR3 has 12 residues. The V gene lost 4 bases and the J gene lost 7 bases, with 12 bases spanning the gap. The CDR3: CASSQTVGEQYF. In DNA form, the CDR3 reads TGTGCCAGCAGCCAAACCGTTGGGGAGCAGTACTTC.

As concerns this clone: This may arise from a read error, as a much more abundant clone is one base away. Other DNA sequences from this sample encode an identical CDR3 as well. CDR3 region: CASSSHTGELFF. In nucleotides, the CDR3 is TGTGCCAGCAGCTCCCACACCGGGGAGCTGTTTTTT. The chain links TRBV9 to TRBJ2-2; D uncertain. V lost 4 bases and J lost 3, with 4 bases in between. The CDR3 runs to 12 residues. The V gene's germline CDR1 is SGDLS and CDR2 YYNGEE.

The chain joins TRBV19 to TRBJ2-6; D uncertain. The germline V gene encodes CDR1 LNHDA and CDR2 SQIVND (reference sequence). The V end lost 2 bases, the J end lost 2 bases, and 16 bases lay between the germline ends. This CDR3 has 18 amino acids. The CDR3 nucleotides are TGTGCCAGTAGTATAAACGGCCCGGTGCTGCCTGGGGCCAACGTCCTGACTTTC. It yields the protein CASSINGPVLPGANVLTF.

A single count supports this clone. The chain has TRBV5-1 and TRBJ2-1; 9 nucleotides line up with TRBD2. From germline, CDR1 is SGHRS and CDR2 YFSETQ. Unmatched junction bases numbered 8, after V lost 2 bases and J lost 8 bases. CDR3 size: 15 residues. The CDR3 sequence: CASSLIAGAVDEQFF. The CDR3 DNA follows: TGCGCCAGCAGCTTAATAGCGGGAGCGGTCGATGAGCAGTTCTTC.